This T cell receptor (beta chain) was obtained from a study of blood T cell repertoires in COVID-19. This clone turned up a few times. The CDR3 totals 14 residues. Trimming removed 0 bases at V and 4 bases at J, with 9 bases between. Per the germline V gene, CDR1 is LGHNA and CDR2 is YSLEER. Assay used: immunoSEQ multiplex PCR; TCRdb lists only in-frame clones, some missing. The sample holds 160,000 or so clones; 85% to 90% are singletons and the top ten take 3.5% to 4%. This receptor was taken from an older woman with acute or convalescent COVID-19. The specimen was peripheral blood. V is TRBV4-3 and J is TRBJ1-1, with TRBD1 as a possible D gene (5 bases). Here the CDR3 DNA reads TGCGCCAGCAGCCAAGAATTCGGGGGCACTGAAGCTTTCTTT. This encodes CASSQEFGGTEAFF.